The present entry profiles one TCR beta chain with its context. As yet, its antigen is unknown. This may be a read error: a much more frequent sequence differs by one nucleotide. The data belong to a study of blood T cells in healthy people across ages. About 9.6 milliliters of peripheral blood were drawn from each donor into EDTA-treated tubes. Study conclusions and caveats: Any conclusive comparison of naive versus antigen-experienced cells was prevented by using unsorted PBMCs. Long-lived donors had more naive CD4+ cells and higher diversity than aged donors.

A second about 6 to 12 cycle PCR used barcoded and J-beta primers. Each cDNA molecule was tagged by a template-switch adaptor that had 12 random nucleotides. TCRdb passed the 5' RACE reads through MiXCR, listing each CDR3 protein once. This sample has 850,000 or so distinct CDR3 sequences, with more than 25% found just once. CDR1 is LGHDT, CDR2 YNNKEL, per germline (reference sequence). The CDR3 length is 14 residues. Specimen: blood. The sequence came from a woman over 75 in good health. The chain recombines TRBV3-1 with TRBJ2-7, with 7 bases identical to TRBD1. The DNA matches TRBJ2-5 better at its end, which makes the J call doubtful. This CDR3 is CASSAGQDPKTQYF. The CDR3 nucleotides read TGTGCCAGCAGCGCAGGACAGGACCCCAAGACCCAGTACTTC.